The 19 T cell receptor beta chains in this list originate from one sample, sequenced in a study of shared clonotypes between healthy human individuals. The table came from immunoSEQ multiplex PCR; TCRdb's copy has only in-frame clones and leaves some out. Among about 600,000 clones listed, roughly 72% were seen once. Sequenced sample: PBMCs. These receptors were obtained from a woman aged 40 to 50 in good health. Some clones in this sample may be carry-over from other donors' samples.

The rearrangement uses TRBV7-6 and TRBJ2-5; D gene uncertain. The V end was cut by 6 bases, the J end by 2 bases, with 10 bases between. Germline V gives CDR1 SGHVS, CDR2 FNYEAQ. This CDR3 comprises 13 residues. DNA for the CDR3: TGTGCCAGCAGTTGGGCAGAGCAAGAGACCCAGTACTTC. Its protein is CASSWAEQETQYF.

This chain connects TRBV2 to TRBJ1-5, with a weak D call TRBD1 (6 bases). There are 14 residues in the CDR3. CDR1 and CDR2 from the germline V gene are SNHLY and FYNNEI. V was trimmed by 4 bases and J by 4 bases, leaving 11 bases between them. The CDR3 sequence: CASSVRRGNQPQHF. The CDR3 coding sequence is TGTGCCAGCAGTGTTAGGAGGGGGAATCAGCCCCAGCATTTT.

This clone turned up a few times. The rearrangement joins TRBV6-1 to TRBJ2-7; a weak D match, TRBD1 (6 bases). This CDR3 is built from 13 residues. V shed 5 bases and J shed 6 bases, with 14 bases lying between them. The germline gives CDR1 MNHNS, CDR2 SASEGT. CDR3 in amino acids: CASSTNRVGEQYF. CDR3 sequence (DNA): TGTGCCAGCAGTACAAACAGGGTCGGCGAGCAGTACTTC.

The chain links TRBV19 to TRBJ2-1; the D gene is possibly TRBD2 (6 bases). Trimming cost V 2 bases and J 11 bases, with 13 bases left between them. The CDR3 runs to 13 residues. Germline-derived CDR1 and CDR2 are LNHDA and SQIVND (reference sequence). CDR3 DNA sequence: TGTGCCAGTAGTATAACTGGCGGGACCCAGCAGTTCTTC. It is translated as CASSITGGTQQFF.

The chain joins TRBV28 to TRBJ2-7, with D possibly matching TRBD1 (6 bases). The germline CDR1 and CDR2 sequences are MDHEN and SYDVKM. The CDR3 is made up of 14 amino acids. V lost 7 bases and J 2 bases, leaving 15 bases between the germline ends. The CDR3 bases are TGTGCCAGCACCTCACCGGGACAAGCCTACGAGCAGTACTTC. Translation gives CASTSPGQAYEQYF. The complete variable domain, with remaining parts taken from reference TRBV28 and TRBJ2-7, reads DVKVTQSSRYLVKRTGEKVFLECVQDMDHENMFWYRQDPGLGLRLIYFSYDVKMKEKGDIPEGYSVSREKKERFSLILESASTNQTSMYLCASTSPGQAYEQYFGPGTRLTVT.

This chain joins TRBV28 and TRBJ1-4; the D is unclear. The V end lost 6 bases, the J end lost 7 bases, and 9 bases lay between the germline ends. This CDR3 region has 12 residues. Germline CDR1 reads MDHEN; CDR2 reads SYDVKM. CDR3 coding DNA: TGTGCCAGCAGCCTAACTCTTGAAAAACTGTTTTTT. Translated, it gives CASSLTLEKLFF.

As regards this clone: This sample includes further DNA sequences coding for the same CDR3. The V and J genes are TRBV7-3 and TRBJ2-2; D uncertain. The CDR3 runs 12 residues. Germline assignment: CDR1 SGHTA and CDR2 FQGTGA. With 5 bases removed from V and 4 bases from J, the gap between germline ends came to 5 bases. CDR3 in amino acids: CASSPGTGELFF. CDR3 coding DNA: TGTGCCAGCAGCCCGGGCACCGGGGAGCTGTTTTTT. The variable domain in full, completed from reference TRBV7-3 and TRBJ2-2, reads GAGVSQTPSNKVTEKGKYVELRCDPISGHTALYWYRQSLGQGPEFLIYFQGTGAADDSGLPNDRFFAVRPEGSVSTLKIQRTERGDSAVYLCASSPGTGELFFGEGSRLTVL.

This clone came up a few times. This chain uses TRBV2 with TRBJ2-1; the D call may be TRBD1 or TRBD2 (6 bases each). Per germline, CDR1 SNHLY and CDR2 FYNNEI. Deletions cut 6 bases from V and 6 bases from J, with 18 bases between. The CDR3 is 15 amino acids. The CDR3 is CASSQAGGGGNEQFF. The CDR3 DNA reads TGTGCCAGCAGCCAAGCAGGTGGAGGGGGCAATGAGCAGTTCTTC.

This clone was seen just once. The chain links TRBV2 to TRBJ2-2, with 11 bases fitting TRBD2. This CDR3 is 15 amino acids long. Germline loops: CDR1 SNHLY, CDR2 FYNNEI. Trimming took 6 bases from V and 5 from J; bases not matched to a gene: 5. CDR3 region: CASRKLAGATGELFF. The CDR3 coding sequence is TGTGCCAGCAGGAAACTAGCGGGAGCAACCGGGGAGCTGTTTTTT.

This rearrangement joins TRBV7-8 to TRBJ1-1, with D uncertain. This CDR3 has 15 residues. Trimming stripped 1 base from V and 4 bases from J, with 13 bases between. Germline assignment: CDR1 SGHVS and CDR2 FQNEAQ. Written as DNA, the CDR3 is TGTGCCAGCAGCTTAGTGATGGGGATGGGCACTGAAGCTTTCTTT. This sequence encodes CASSLVMGMGTEAFF.

J is TRBJ1-3 and V is TRBV4-1; a weak D match, TRBD1 (6 bases). V was shortened by 4 bases and J by 4 bases, with 17 bases between the two germline ends. Per the germline V gene, CDR1 is MGHRA and CDR2 is YSYEKL. This CDR3 contains 16 residues. The CDR3 bases are TGCGCCAGCAGCCGGATACCCCAGGGGCCCGGAAACACCATATATTTT. Its protein is CASSRIPQGPGNTIYF.

V is TRBV6-1 and J is TRBJ2-7; D tentatively reads TRBD1 or TRBD2 (7 bases each). V lost 2 bases to trimming and J lost 4 bases, with 15 bases between them. Germline lookup yields CDR1 MNHNS and CDR2 SASEGT. CDR3 length: 15 residues. This chain's CDR3 is CASSESSQGGYEQYF. CDR3 bases: TGTGCCAGCAGTGAAAGTTCGCAGGGGGGGTACGAGCAGTACTTC.

The chain employs TRBV5-1 and TRBJ2-5, with 14 bases that match TRBD2. This CDR3 contains 16 residues. The J segment lost 3 bases and the V segment lost 4 bases, leaving 5 bases of the junction unmatched. The germline gives CDR1 SGHRS, CDR2 YFSETQ. CDR3 bases: TGCGCCAGCAGCCAACCGGGACTAGCGGGAGAAGAGACCCAGTACTTC. Protein: CASSQPGLAGEETQYF.

The chain is built from TRBV20-1 and TRBJ2-1, with D possibly being TRBD2 (5 bases). The CDR3 runs 11 residues. Trimming took 6 bases from V and 8 from J, leaving 11 bases between them. From germline, CDR1 is DFQATT and CDR2 SNEGSKA (reference sequence). The CDR3 bases are TGCAGTGCGAAAGGAGGCTATGAGCAGTTCTTC. It yields the protein CSAKGGYEQFF.

This clone was counted a few times. The rearrangement joins TRBV11-2 to TRBJ2-1, with 10 bases aligning to TRBD2. Looked up from germline, CDR1 is SGHAT and CDR2 is FQNNGV. J lost 2 bases, V lost 5 bases, and 6 bases had no gene match. The CDR3 contains 16 residues. The CDR3 sequence: CASSIGLAVTYNEQFF. CDR3 nucleotides: TGTGCCAGCAGCATCGGACTAGCGGTAACCTACAATGAGCAGTTCTTC.

About this clone: Compared with germline, one end of the junction differs, possibly owing to a read error. V usage is TRBV18 and J usage is TRBJ2-6; D gene uncertain. CDR3 size: 17 residues. CDR1 is KGHSH and CDR2 is LQKENI in the germline V gene. The CDR3 DNA reads as TGTGCCAGCTCATCACCCCGGGTCGGCTCTGGGGCCAACGTCCTGACTTTC. This codes for CASSSPRVGSGANVLTF.

The chain employs TRBV7-3 and TRBJ1-2; possible D gene TRBD1, 5 bases. Between the trimmed V and J ends, which lost 5 bases and 3 bases, there was a span of 10 bases. CDR1 is SGHTA and CDR2 is FQGTGA in the germline V gene. The CDR3 contains 13 residues. CDR3 residues: CASSLGADYGYTF. CDR3 sequence (DNA): TGTGCCAGCAGCCTAGGGGCTGACTATGGCTACACCTTC.

The rearrangement uses TRBV2 and TRBJ2-4, with 14 bases that match TRBD2. CDR1 SNHLY and CDR2 FYNNEI come from the germline V gene. The J segment lost 2 bases and the V segment lost 6 bases, leaving 6 bases of the junction unmatched. The CDR3 spans 17 residues. The CDR3 bases are TGTGCCAGCAGGGGGGGACTAGCGGGAGTCCCCAAAAACATTCAGTACTTC. Residues: CASRGGLAGVPKNIQYF.

A few counts support this clone. This specimen includes other DNA sequences encoding the same CDR3. This rearrangement joins TRBV2 to TRBJ2-2, with 11 bases aligning to TRBD2. CDR3 size: 15 residues. J lost 10 bases, V lost 5 bases, and 9 bases had no gene match. Germline CDR1 is SNHLY and CDR2 is FYNNEI. CDR3 protein: CASSYGLAGGMELFF. The DNA for the CDR3 is TGTGCCAGCAGTTACGGACTAGCGGGTGGGATGGAGCTGTTTTTT.